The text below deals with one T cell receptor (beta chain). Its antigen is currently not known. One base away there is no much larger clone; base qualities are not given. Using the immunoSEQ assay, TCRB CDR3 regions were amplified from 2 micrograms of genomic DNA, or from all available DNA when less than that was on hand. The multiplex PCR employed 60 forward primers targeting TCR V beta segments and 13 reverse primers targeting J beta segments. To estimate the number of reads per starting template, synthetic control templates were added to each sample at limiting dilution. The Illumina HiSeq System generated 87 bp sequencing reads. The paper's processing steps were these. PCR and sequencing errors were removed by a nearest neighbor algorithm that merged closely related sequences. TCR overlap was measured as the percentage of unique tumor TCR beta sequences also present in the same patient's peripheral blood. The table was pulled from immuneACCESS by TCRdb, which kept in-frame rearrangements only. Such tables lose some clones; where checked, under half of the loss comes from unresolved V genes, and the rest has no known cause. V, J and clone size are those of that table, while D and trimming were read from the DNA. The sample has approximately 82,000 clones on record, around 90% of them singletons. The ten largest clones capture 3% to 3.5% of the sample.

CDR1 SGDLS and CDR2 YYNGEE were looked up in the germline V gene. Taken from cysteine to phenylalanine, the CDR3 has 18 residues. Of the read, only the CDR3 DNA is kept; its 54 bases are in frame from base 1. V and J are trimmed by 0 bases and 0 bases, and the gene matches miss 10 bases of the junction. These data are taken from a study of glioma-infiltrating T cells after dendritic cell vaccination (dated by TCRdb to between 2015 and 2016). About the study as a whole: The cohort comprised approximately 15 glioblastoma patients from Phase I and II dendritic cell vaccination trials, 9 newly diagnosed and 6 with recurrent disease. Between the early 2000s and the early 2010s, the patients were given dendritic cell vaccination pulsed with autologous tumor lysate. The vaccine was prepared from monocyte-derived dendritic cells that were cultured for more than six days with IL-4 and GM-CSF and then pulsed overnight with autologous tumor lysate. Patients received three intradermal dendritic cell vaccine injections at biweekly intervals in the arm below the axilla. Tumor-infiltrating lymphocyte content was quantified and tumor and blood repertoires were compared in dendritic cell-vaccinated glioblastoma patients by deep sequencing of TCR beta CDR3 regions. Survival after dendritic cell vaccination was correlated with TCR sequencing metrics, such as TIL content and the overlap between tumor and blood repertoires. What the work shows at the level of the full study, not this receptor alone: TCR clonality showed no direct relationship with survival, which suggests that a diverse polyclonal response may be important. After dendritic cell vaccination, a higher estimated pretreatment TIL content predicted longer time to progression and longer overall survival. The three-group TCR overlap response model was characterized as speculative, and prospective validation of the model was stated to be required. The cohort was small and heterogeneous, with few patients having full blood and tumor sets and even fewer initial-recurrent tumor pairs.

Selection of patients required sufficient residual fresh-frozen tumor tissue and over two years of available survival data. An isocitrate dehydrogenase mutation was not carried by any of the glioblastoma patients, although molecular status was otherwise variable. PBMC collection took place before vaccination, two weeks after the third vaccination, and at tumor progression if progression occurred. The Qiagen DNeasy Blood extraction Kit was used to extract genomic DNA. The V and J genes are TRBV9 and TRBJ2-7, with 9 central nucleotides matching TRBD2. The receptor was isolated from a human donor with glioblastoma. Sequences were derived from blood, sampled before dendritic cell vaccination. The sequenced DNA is TGTGCCAGCAGCGTAGGTCTGACTAGCGGCGATAGCTCCTACGAGCAGTACTTC. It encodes CASSVGLTSGDSSYEQYF.